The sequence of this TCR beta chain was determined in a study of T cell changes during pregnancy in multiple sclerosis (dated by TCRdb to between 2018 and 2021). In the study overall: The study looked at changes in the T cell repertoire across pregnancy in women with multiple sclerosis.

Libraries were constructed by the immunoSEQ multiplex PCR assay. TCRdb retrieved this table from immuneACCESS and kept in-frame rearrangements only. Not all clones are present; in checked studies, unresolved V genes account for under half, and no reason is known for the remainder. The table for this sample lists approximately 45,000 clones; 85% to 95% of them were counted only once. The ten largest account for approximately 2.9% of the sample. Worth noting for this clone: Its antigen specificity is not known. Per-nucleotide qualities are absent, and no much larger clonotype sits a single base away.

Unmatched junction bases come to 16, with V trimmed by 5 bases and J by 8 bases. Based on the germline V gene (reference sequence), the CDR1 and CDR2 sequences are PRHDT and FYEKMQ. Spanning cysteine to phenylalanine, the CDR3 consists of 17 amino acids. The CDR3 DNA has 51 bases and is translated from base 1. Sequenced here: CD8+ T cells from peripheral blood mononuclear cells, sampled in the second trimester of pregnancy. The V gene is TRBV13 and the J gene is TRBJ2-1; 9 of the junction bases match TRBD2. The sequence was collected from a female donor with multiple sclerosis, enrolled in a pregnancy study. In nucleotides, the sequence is TGTGCCAGCAGCAAAGGCGGGGCGGCGGGGGGGCCCCATGAGCAGTTCTTC. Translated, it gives CASSKGGAAGGPHEQFF.